This T cell receptor (beta chain) is drawn from a study of tumor and adjacent non-tumor tissue in lung cancer. Turning to the study itself: The patients, roughly eleven men and roughly 5 women, were about 30 to 85 with stage I to III disease. Study-wide findings and caveats: Significantly higher TCR diversity was found in tumor than normal lung. Tumor repertoires had a smaller top 100 clone share than normal lung.

The CDR3 totals 20 residues. Per germline, CDR1 MNHNY and CDR2 SVGAGI (reference sequence). The V end was cut by 0 bases, the J end by 2 bases, with 23 bases between. Three rounds of nested PCR, following a modified ARM-PCR protocol, produced the TCRbeta library. TCRdb itself ran the multiplex PCR reads through MiXCR, one entry per CDR3 protein. Of 200,000 to 250,000 distinct CDR3 sequences detected, roughly 70% appear once; the ten largest clones hold almost 25%. A note on this clonotype: As yet, its antigen is unknown.

The template was RNA from unsorted bulk tissue. Between August and November 2014, newly diagnosed, chemotherapy-naive lung cancer patients underwent thoracic surgery in China. The specimen was lung tumor tissue. The rearrangement links TRBV6-6 to TRBJ1-5, with D maybe TRBD1 (5 bases). This clonotype was obtained from a man in his sixties with non-small cell lung cancer. CDR3 nucleotides: TGTGCCAGCAGTTACTCGGTGACAGTAAGAACCAGCCGTCGCAATCAGCCCCAGCATTTT. Protein sequence: CASSYSVTVRTSRRNQPQHF.